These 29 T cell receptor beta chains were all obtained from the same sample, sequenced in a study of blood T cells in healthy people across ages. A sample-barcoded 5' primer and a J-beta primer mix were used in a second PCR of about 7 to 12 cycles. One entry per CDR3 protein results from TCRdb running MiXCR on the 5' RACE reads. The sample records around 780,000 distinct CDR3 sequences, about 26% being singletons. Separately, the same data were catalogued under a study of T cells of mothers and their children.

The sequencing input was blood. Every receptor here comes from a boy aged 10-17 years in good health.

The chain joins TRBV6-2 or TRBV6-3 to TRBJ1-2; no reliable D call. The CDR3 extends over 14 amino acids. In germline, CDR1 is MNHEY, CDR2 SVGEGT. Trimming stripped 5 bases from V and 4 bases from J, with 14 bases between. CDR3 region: CASSLGRITYGYTF. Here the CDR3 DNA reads TGTGCCAGCAGTCTGGGTCGCATAACCTATGGCTACACCTTC.

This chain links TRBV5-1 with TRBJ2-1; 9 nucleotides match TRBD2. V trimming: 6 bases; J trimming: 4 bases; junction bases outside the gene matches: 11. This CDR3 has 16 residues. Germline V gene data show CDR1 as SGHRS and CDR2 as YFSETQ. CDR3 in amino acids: CASMMTSGPRYNEQFF. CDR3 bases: TGCGCCAGCATGATGACTAGCGGCCCTAGATACAATGAGCAGTTCTTC. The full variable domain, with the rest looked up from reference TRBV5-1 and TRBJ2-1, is KAGVTQTPRYLIKTRGQQVTLSCSPISGHRSVSWYQQTPGQGLQFLFEYFSETQRNKGNFPGRFSGRQFSNSRSEMNVSTLELGDSALYLCASMMTSGPRYNEQFFGPGTRLTVL.

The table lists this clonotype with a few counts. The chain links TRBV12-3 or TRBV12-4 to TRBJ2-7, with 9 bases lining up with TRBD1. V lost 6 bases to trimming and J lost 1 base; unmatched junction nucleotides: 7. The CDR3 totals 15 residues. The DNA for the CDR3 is TGTGCCAGCAGAACCGGGACAGGGTCTTCCTACGAGCAGTACTTC. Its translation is CASRTGTGSSYEQYF.

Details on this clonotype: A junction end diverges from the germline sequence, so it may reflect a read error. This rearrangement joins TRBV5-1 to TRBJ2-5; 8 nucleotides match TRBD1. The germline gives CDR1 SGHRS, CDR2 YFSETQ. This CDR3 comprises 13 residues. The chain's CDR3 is CASSLRDRETQYF. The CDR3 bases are TGTGCCAGCAGCTTGCGGGACAGGGAGACCCAGTACTTC.

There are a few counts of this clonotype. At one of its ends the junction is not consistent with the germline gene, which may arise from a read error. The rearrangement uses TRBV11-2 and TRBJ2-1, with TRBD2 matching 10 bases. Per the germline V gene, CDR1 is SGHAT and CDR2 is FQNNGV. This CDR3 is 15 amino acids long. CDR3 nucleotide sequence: TGCGCCAGCAGCTACAGCGGGGGGGGGTACAATGAGCAGTTCTTC. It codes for CASSYSGGGYNEQFF.

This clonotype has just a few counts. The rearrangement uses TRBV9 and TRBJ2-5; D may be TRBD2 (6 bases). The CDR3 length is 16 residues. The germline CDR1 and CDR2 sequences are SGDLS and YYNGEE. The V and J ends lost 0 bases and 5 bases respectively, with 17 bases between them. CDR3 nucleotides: TGTGCCAGCAGCGTAGCTCCTCGCGGGGACGGGGAGACCCAGTACTTC. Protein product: CASSVAPRGDGETQYF.

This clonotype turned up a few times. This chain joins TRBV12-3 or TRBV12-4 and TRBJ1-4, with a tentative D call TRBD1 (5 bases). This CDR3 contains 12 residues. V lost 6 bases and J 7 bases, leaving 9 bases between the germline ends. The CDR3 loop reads CASSGGIEKLFF. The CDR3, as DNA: TGTGCCAGCAGCGGGGGAATTGAAAAACTGTTTTTT.

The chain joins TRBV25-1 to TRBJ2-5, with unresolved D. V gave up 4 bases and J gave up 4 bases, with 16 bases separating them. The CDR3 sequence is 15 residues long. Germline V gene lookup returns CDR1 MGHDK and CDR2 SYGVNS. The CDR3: CASSGSGSGSETQYF. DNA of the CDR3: TGTGCCAGCAGTGGGTCCGGTTCCGGCTCAGAGACCCAGTACTTC.

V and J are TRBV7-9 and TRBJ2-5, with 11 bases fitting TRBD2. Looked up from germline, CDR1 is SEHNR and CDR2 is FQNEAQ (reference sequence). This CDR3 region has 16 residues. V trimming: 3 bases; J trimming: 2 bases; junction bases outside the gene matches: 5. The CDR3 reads CASSFPSGGTQETQYF. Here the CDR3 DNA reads TGTGCCAGCAGCTTTCCTAGCGGGGGGACGCAAGAGACCCAGTACTTC.

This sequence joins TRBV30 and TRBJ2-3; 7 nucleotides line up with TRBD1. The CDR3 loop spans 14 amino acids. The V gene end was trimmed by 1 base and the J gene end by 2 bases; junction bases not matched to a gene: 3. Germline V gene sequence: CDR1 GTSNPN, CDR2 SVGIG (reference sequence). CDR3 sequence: CAWSEGALTDTQYF. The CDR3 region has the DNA TGTGCCTGGAGTGAGGGGGCTCTCACAGATACGCAGTATTTT.

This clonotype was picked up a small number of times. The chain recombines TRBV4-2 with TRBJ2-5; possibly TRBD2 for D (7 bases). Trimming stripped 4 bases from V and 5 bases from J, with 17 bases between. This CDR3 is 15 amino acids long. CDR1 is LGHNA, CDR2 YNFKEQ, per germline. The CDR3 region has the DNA TGTGCCAGCAGCCGGGAGGGGGGCTCTCGGGAGACCCAGTACTTC. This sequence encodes CASSREGGSRETQYF.

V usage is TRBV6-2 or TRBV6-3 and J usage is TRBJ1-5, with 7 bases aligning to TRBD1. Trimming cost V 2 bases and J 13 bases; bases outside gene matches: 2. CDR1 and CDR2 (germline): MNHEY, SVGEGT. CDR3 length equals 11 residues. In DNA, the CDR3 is TGTGCCAGCAGTTACCCGGGACAGCAGCATTTT. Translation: CASSYPGQQHF.

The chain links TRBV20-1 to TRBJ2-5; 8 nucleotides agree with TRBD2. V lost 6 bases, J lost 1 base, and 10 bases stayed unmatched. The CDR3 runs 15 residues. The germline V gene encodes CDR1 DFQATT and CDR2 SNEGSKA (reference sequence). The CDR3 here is CSALAGGGFQETQYF. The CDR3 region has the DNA TGCAGTGCCCTGGCAGGCGGGGGGTTCCAAGAGACCCAGTACTTC.

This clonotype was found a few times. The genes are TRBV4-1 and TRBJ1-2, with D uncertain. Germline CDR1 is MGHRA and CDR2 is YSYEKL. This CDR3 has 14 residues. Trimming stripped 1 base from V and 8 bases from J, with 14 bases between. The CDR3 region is CASSQGRGREGYTF. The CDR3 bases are TGCGCCAGCAGCCAAGGAAGAGGGCGAGAGGGCTACACCTTC.

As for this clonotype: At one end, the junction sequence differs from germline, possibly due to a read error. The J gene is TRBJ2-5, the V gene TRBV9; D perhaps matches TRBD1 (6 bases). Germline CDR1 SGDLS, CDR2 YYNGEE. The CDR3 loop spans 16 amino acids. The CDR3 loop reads CASSVGGKGDQESQYF. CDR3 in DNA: TGTGCCAGCAGCGTAGGAGGGAAGGGGGACCAAGAGTCCCAGTACTTC. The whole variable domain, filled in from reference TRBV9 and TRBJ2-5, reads DSGVTQTPKHLITATGQRVTLRCSPRSGDLSVYWYQQSLDQGLQFLIQYYNGEERAKGNILERFSAQQFPDLHSELNLSSLELGDSALYFCASSVGGKGDQESQYFGPGTRLLVL.

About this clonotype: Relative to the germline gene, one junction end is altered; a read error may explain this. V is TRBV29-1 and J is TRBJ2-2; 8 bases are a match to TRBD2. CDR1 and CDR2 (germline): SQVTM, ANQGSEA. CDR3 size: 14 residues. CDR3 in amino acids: CSAAGRANAGELFF. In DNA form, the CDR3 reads TGCAGCGCTGCCGGGAGGGCGAACGCCGGGGAGCTGTTTTTT.

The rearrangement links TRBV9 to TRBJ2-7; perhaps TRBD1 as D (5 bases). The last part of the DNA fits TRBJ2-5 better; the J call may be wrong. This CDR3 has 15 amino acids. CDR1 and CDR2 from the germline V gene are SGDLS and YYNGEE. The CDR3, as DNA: TGTGCCAGCAGCACCAGAGAGGTCTGGGGCGCGACCCAGTACTTC. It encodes CASSTREVWGATQYF.

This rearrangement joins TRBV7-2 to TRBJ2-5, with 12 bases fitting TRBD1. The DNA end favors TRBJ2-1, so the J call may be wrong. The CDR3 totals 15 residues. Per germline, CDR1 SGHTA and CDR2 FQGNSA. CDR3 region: CAGKRPGQGAGEQFF. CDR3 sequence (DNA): TGTGCCGGTAAGAGACCGGGACAGGGGGCCGGAGAGCAGTTCTTC.

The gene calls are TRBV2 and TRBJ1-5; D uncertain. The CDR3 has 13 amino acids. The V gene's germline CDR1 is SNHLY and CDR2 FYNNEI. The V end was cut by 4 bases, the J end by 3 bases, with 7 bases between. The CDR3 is CASSVEDNQPQHF. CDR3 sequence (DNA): TGTGCCAGCAGTGTGGAGGACAATCAGCCCCAGCATTTT.

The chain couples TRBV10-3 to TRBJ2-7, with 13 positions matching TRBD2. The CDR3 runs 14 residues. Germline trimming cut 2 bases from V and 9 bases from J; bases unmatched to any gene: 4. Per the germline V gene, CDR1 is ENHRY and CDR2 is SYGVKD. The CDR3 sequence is CAISEVTSGGAQYF. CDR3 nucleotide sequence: TGTGCCATCAGTGAGGTCACTAGCGGGGGGGCGCAGTACTTC.

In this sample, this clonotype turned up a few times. This chain's CDR3 is CASSAQGQGERQPQHF. The CDR3, as DNA: TGTGCCAGCAGCGCCCAGGGGCAGGGGGAGAGACAGCCCCAGCATTTT. This chain connects TRBV28 to TRBJ1-5, with 7 bases lining up with TRBD1. CDR1 is MDHEN and CDR2 is SYDVKM in the germline V gene. The J segment lost 7 bases and the V segment lost 6 bases, leaving 15 bases of the junction unmatched. The CDR3 runs to 16 residues.

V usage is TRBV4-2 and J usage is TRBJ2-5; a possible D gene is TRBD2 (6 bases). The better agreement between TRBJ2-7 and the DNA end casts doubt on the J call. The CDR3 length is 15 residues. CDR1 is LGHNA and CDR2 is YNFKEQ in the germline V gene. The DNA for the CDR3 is TGTGCCAGCAGCCAAGAAGCCGGGACTCTGAACGAGCAGTACTTC. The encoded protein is CASSQEAGTLNEQYF.

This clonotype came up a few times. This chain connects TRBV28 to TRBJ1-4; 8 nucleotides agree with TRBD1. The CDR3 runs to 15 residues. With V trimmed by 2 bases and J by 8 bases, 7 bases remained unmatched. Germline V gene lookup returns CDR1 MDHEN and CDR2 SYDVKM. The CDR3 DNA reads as TGTGCCAGCAGTTTACAGGACAGGGCGGGCGAAAAACTGTTTTTT. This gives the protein CASSLQDRAGEKLFF.

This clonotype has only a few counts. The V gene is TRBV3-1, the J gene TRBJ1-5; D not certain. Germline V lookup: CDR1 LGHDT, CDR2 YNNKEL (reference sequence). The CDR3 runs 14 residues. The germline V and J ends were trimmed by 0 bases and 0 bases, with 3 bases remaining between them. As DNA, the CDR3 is TGTGCCAGCAGCCAAGACATTAGCAATCAGCCCCAGCATTTT. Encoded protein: CASSQDISNQPQHF.

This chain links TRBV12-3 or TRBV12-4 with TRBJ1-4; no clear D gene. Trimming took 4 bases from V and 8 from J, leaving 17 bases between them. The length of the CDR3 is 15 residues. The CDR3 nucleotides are TGTGCCAGCAGTTCCACCTCCGGGCCCGGGGAAAAACTGTTTTTT. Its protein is CASSSTSGPGEKLFF.

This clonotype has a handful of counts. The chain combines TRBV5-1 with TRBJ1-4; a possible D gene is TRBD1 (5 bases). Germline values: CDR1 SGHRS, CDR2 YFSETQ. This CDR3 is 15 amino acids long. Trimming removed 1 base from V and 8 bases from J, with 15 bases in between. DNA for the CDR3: TGCGCCAGCAGCTTGTCCCGCGGGGGTAAAGAAAAACTGTTTTTT. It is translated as CASSLSRGGKEKLFF.

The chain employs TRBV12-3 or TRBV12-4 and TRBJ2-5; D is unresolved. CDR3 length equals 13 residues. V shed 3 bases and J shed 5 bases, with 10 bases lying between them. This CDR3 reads CASSFVEWETQYF. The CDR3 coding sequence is TGTGCCAGCAGTTTTGTAGAGTGGGAGACCCAGTACTTC.

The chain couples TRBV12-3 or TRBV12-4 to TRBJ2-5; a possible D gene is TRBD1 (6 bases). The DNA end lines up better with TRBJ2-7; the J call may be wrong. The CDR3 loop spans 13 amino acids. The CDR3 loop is CASSGQSEYEQYF. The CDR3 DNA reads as TGTGCCAGTTCCGGACAGAGCGAATACGAGCAGTACTTC.

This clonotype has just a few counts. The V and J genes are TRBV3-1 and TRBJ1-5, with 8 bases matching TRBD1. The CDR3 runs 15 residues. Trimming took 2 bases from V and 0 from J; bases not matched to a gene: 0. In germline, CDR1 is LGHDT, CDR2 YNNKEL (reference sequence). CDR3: CASSQTGGSNQPQHF. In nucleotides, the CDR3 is TGTGCCAGCAGCCAAACAGGGGGTAGCAATCAGCCCCAGCATTTT.